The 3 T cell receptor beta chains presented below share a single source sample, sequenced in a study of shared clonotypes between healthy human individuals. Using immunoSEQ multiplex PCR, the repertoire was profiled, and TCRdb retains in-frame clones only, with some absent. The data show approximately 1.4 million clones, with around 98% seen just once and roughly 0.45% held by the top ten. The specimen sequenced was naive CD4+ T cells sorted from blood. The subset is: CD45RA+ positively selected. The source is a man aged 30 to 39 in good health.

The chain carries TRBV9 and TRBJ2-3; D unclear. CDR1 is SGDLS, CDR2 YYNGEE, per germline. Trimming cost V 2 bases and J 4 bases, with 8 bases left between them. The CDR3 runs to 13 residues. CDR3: CASSVQEPDTQYF. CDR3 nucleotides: TGTGCCAGCAGCGTGCAGGAACCAGATACGCAGTATTTT. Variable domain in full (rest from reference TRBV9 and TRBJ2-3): DSGVTQTPKHLITATGQRVTLRCSPRSGDLSVYWYQQSLDQGLQFLIQYYNGEERAKGNILERFSAQQFPDLHSELNLSSLELGDSALYFCASSVQEPDTQYFGPGTRLTVL.

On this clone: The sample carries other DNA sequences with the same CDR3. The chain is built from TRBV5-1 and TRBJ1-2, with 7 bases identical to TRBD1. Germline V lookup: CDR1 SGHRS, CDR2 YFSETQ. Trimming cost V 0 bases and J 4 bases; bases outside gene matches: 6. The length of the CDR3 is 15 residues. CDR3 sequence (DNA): TGCGCCAGCAGCTTGGCGGCCGGGACAGTCTATGGCTACACCTTC. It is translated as CASSLAAGTVYGYTF.

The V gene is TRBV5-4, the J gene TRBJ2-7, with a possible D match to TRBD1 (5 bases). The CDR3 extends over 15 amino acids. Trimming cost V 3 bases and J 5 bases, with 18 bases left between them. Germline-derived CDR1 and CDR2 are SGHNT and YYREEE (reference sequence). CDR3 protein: CASSSPVRGLNEQYF. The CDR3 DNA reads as TGTGCCAGCAGCTCCCCGGTTAGGGGTTTAAACGAGCAGTACTTC.